This T cell receptor (beta chain) was captured by sequencing in a study of T cells in Graves' hyperthyroidism and ophthalmopathy. The CDR3 consists of 14 residues. Germline CDR1 reads DFQATT; CDR2 reads SNEGSKA (reference sequence). V lost 0 bases to trimming and J lost 5 bases; unmatched junction nucleotides: 6. TCR beta CDR3 sequences were amplified from RNA transcripts. HTBI primers drove first-round RT-PCR of the TCR CDR3. TCRdb redid the calling of the multiplex PCR reads with MiXCR, one entry per CDR3 protein. The sample holds hundreds of thousands of distinct CDR3 sequences, about 14% seen once. This clonotype was recorded many times.

V gene TRBV20-1 combines with J gene TRBJ2-5, with 7 nucleotides matching TRBD2. Specimen: blood. This receptor was taken from a woman aged 40 to 50 with Graves' ophthalmopathy. CDR3 in amino acids: CSARDGREGETQYF. The DNA of the CDR3 is TGCAGTGCTAGAGATGGCAGGGAGGGGGAGACCCAGTACTTC.